A single TCR beta chain is shown here with its context. TCRdb reprocessed the RT-PCR reads via MiXCR and lists one record per CDR3 protein. The table lists hundreds of thousands of distinct CDR3 sequences, 25% of them singletons. This sample is drawn from a study of response to subunit inactivated influenza vaccine. Trimming stripped 5 bases from V and 2 bases from J, with 12 bases between. The CDR3 spans 14 residues. Germline assignment: CDR1 LNHNV and CDR2 YYDKDF (reference sequence). The J gene is TRBJ1-1, the V gene TRBV15, with D tentatively TRBD1 (5 bases). The receptor was derived from a man aged 45-60 years who received an inactivated influenza vaccine. This sample comprised CD4+ T cells sorted from PBMCs, obtained 4 to 6 days after vaccination. CDR3 sequence: CATSLSRVNTEAFF. CDR3 coding DNA: TGTGCCACCAGCCTATCCAGGGTCAACACTGAAGCTTTCTTT.